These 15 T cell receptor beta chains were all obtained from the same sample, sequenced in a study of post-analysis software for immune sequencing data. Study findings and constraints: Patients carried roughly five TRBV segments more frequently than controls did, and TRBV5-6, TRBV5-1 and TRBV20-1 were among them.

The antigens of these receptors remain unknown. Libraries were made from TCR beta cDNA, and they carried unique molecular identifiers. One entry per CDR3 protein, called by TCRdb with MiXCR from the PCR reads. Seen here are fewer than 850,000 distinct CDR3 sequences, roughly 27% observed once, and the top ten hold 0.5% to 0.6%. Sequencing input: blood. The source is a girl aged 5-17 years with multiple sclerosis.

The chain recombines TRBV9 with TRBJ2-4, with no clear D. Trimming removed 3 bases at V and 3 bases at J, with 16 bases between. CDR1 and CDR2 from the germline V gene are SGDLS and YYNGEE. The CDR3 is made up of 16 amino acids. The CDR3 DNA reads TGTGCCAGCAGCGGAGGCGGAGATTTAGTCAAAAACATTCAGTACTTC. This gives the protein CASSGGGDLVKNIQYF. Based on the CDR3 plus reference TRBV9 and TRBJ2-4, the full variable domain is DSGVTQTPKHLITATGQRVTLRCSPRSGDLSVYWYQQSLDQGLQFLIQYYNGEERAKGNILERFSAQQFPDLHSELNLSSLELGDSALYFCASSGGGDLVKNIQYFGAGTRLSVL.

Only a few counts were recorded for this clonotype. For the CDR3, the DNA is TGTGCCAGCAGCCAAACCACTACAGGGGGCCATGGCTACACCTTC. Its protein product is CASSQTTTGGHGYTF. The chain links TRBV3-1 to TRBJ1-2; TRBD1 agrees at 9 bases. Looked up from germline, CDR1 is LGHDT and CDR2 is YNNKEL (reference sequence). The CDR3 length is 15 residues. Losses at the gene ends were 2 bases for V and 6 bases for J; bases not matched to a gene: 7.

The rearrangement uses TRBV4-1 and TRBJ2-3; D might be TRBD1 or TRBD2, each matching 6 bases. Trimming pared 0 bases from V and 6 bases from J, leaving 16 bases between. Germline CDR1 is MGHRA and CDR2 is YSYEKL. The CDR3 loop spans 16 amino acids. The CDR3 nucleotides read TGCGCCAGCAGCCAAGAGGAGGGGGATTTATTTGATACGCAGTATTTT. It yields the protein CASSQEEGDLFDTQYF.

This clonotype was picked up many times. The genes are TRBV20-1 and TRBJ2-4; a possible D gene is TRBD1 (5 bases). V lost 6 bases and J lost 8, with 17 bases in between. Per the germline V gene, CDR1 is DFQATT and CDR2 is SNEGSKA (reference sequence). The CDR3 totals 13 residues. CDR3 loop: CSARRQGVDIQYF. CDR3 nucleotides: TGCAGTGCCAGACGGCAGGGTGTAGACATTCAGTACTTC.

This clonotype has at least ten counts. This CDR3 is CASSSRRTGMAEQYF. The CDR3 DNA follows: TGTGCCAGCAGCTCTCGACGGACAGGGATGGCCGAGCAGTACTTC. The chain combines TRBV7-2 with TRBJ2-5, with 8 bases lining up with TRBD1. Gene TRBJ2-7 matches the end of the DNA better, so the J call may be wrong. Germline-derived CDR1 and CDR2 are SGHTA and FQGNSA. This CDR3 is 15 amino acids long.

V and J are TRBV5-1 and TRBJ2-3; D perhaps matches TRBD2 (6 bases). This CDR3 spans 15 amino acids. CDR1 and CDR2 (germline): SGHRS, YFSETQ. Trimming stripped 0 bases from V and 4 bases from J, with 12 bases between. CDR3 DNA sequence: TGCGCCAGCAGCTTGGACCGGCCGGGGGCAGATACGCAGTATTTT. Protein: CASSLDRPGADTQYF. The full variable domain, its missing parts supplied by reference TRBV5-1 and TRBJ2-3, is KAGVTQTPRYLIKTRGQQVTLSCSPISGHRSVSWYQQTPGQGLQFLFEYFSETQRNKGNFPGRFSGRQFSNSRSEMNVSTLELGDSALYLCASSLDRPGADTQYFGPGTRLTVL.

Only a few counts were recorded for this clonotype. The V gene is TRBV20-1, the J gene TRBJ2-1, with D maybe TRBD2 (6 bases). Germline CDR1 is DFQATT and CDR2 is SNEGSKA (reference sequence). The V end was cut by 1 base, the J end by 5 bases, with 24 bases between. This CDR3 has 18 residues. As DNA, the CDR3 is TGCAGTGCTAGAGGTCGTACCGTCCGGGGACTCCCAAACAATGAGCAGTTCTTC. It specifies CSARGRTVRGLPNNEQFF.

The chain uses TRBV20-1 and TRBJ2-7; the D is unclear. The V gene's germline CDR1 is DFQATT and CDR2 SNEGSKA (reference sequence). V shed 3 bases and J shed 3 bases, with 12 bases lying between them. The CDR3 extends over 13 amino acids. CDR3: CSASFRDYYEQYF. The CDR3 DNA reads TGCAGTGCTAGCTTTCGTGATTACTACGAGCAGTACTTC.

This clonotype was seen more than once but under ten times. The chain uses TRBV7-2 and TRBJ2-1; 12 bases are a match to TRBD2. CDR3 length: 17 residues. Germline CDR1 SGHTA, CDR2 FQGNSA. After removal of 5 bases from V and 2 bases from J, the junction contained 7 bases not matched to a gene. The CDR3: CASSAPTSGGTYNEQFF. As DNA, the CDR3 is TGTGCCAGCAGCGCTCCGACTAGCGGGGGCACCTACAATGAGCAGTTCTTC.

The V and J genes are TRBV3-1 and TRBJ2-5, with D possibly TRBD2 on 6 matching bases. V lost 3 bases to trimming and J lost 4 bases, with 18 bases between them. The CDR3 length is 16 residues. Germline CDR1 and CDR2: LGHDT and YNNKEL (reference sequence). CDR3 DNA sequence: TGTGCCAGCAGCCACCGCGCGGGGTGGAGCGCAGAGACCCAGTACTTC. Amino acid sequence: CASSHRAGWSAETQYF.

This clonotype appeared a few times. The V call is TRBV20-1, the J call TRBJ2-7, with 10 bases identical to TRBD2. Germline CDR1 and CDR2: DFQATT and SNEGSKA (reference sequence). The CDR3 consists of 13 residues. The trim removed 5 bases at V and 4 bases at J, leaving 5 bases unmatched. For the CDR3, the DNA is TGCAGTGCTGGGACTAGCGAATGTTACGAGCAGTACTTC. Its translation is CSAGTSECYEQYF.

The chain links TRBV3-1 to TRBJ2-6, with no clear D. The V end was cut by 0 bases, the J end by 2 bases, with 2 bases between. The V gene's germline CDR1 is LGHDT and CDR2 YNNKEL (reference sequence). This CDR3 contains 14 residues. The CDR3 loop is CASSQDAGANVLTF. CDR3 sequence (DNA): TGTGCCAGCAGCCAAGATGCTGGGGCCAACGTCCTGACTTTC.

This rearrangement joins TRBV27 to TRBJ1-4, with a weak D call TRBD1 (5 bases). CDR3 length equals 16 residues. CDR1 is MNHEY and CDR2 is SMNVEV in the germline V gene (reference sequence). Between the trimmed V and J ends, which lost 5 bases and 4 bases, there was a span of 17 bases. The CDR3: CASSLLRGDHNEKLFF. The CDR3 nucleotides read TGTGCCAGCAGTCTTCTACGGGGGGACCATAATGAAAAACTGTTTTTT.

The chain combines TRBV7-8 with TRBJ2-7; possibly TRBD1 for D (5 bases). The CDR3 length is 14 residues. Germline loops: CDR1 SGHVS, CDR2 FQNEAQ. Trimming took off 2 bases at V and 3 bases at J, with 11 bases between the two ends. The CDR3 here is CASSLKLQGYEQYF. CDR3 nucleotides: TGTGCCAGCAGCTTAAAATTGCAGGGCTACGAGCAGTACTTC.

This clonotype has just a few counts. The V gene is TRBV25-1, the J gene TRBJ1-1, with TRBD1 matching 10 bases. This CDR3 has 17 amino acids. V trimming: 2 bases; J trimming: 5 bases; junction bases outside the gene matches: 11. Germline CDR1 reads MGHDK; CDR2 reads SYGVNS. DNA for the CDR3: TGTGCCAGCAGTGAAACGGGACAGGGGCTAATGTATACTGAAGCTTTCTTT. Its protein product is CASSETGQGLMYTEAFF.